The 11 T cell receptor beta chains reported below all come from one sample, sequenced in a study of blood T cell repertoires in COVID-19. Sequencing used immunoSEQ multiplex PCR; TCRdb keeps in-frame clones, though not all of them. In the table there are 270,000 or so clones, 91% of which are singletons. Sequencing input: PBMCs or T cells enriched from blood (not recorded which). These TCRs come from a man aged 35 to 55 who had been exposed to COVID-19.

This chain connects TRBV4-1 to TRBJ2-7, with D perhaps matching TRBD2 (5 bases). The CDR3 length is 13 residues. Trimming pared 4 bases from V and 3 bases from J, leaving 10 bases between. Germline CDR1 reads MGHRA; CDR2 reads YSYEKL. The CDR3 sequence is CASSPDSNYEQYF. As DNA, the CDR3 is TGCGCCAGCAGCCCGGACTCAAACTACGAGCAGTACTTC.

CDR3 amino acids: CASSPGTNFNYGYTF. CDR3 in DNA: TGCGCCAGCAGTCCCGGGACAAACTTTAACTATGGCTACACCTTC. J is TRBJ1-2 and V is TRBV5-1, with D possibly TRBD1 on 6 matching bases. The length of the CDR3 is 15 residues. V lost 5 bases and J lost 1, with 15 bases in between. In germline, CDR1 is SGHRS, CDR2 YFSETQ.

In regard to this clone: It is unclear where the CDR3 begins or ends on the DNA, so no DNA is shown, and the CDR3 is as TCRdb lists it. This CDR3 is CSAVGGGTF. The chain couples TRBV20-1 to TRBJ1-2. Germline CDR1 is DFQATT and CDR2 is SNEGSKA (reference sequence). The CDR3 extends over 9 residues, inclusive of both ends.

This chain links TRBV25-1 with TRBJ2-1; D perhaps matches TRBD2 (6 bases). Trimming stripped 2 bases from V and 0 bases from J, with 14 bases between. The CDR3 loop spans 17 amino acids. Germline loops: CDR1 MGHDK, CDR2 SYGVNS. The CDR3 spells CASSEVWGEDSYNEQFF. The CDR3 nucleotides read TGTGCCAGCAGTGAAGTATGGGGGGAAGACTCCTACAATGAGCAGTTCTTC.

The chain employs TRBV4-3 and TRBJ2-7; 9 positions match TRBD2. The V segment lost 1 base and the J segment 0 bases; nucleotides outside the gene matches: 13. The germline CDR1 and CDR2 sequences are LGHNA and YSLEER. CDR3 length: 19 residues. This chain's CDR3 is CASSQGRARSGGSSYEQYF. CDR3 bases: TGCGCCAGCAGCCAAGGACGGGCTAGGAGCGGGGGGAGCTCCTACGAGCAGTACTTC.

The rearrangement links TRBV11-2 to TRBJ2-7, with 8 bases fitting TRBD1. Germline V lookup: CDR1 SGHAT, CDR2 FQNNGV. V was pared by 1 base and J by 4 bases, with 3 bases of the junction left unmatched. The CDR3 sequence is 14 residues long. CDR3 bases: TGTGCCAGCAGCTTAGGCAGGGGGCGGTACGAGCAGTACTTC. This translates into CASSLGRGRYEQYF. Supplemented by reference TRBV11-2 and TRBJ2-7, the full variable domain reads EAGVAQSPRYKIIEKRQSVAFWCNPISGHATLYWYQQILGQGPKLLIQFQNNGVVDDSQLPKDRFSAERLKGVDSTLKIQPAKLEDSAVYLCASSLGRGRYEQYFGPGTRLTVT.

This rearrangement joins TRBV10-3 to TRBJ2-3, with 14 bases matching TRBD2. The V gene's germline CDR1 is ENHRY and CDR2 SYGVKD. V lost 7 bases to trimming and J lost 5 bases; unmatched junction nucleotides: 5. The CDR3 sequence is 15 residues long. The CDR3 DNA sequence: TGTGCCATCAAGGCCGGGACTAGCGGGAGAGATACGCAGTATTTT. This codes for CAIKAGTSGRDTQYF.

The chain employs TRBV11-3 and TRBJ2-7; D is perhaps TRBD2 (5 bases). Trimming stripped 5 bases from V and 1 base from J, with 9 bases between. The CDR3 length is 13 residues. Germline-derived CDR1 and CDR2 are SGHNT and YENEEA. The CDR3 reads CASSQRTSYEQYF. The CDR3 nucleotides are TGTGCCAGCAGCCAAAGGACTTCCTACGAGCAGTACTTC.

In nucleotides, the CDR3 is TGTGCCATCAGCCCTCCGGGACAGAACACTGAAGCTTTCTTT. This codes for CAISPPGQNTEAFF. This chain uses TRBV10-3 with TRBJ1-1; D is possibly TRBD1 (6 bases). Germline V lookup: CDR1 ENHRY, CDR2 SYGVKD. Trimming cost V 6 bases and J 1 base, with 12 bases left between them. The CDR3 loop spans 14 amino acids.

The genes are TRBV27 and TRBJ1-3; D might be TRBD1 (5 bases). The CDR3 length is 12 residues. Germline CDR1 MNHEY, CDR2 SMNVEV (reference sequence). Trimming took off 6 bases at V and 4 bases at J, with 7 bases between the two ends. This CDR3 is CASSGGGNTIYF. The CDR3 DNA is TGTGCCAGCAGCGGGGGAGGAAACACCATATATTTT.

V usage is TRBV29-1 and J usage is TRBJ2-7; 10 positions agree with TRBD2. From germline, CDR1 is SQVTM and CDR2 ANQGSEA. J lost 2 bases, V lost 6 bases, and 7 bases had no gene match. The CDR3 length is 14 residues. The DNA for the CDR3 is TGCAGCGTCGAAACTAGCGGGATAGCCTACGAGCAGTACTTC. Residues: CSVETSGIAYEQYF.